This T cell receptor beta chain was obtained from a study of blood T cell repertoires in COVID-19. In the study overall: Donors in the United States, Italy and Spain gave samples during acute or convalescent COVID-19.

Participants' own reports of clinical history determined their cohort assignment. Recovery meant two consecutive negative NP/OP PCR tests, professional clearance, or resolved symptoms. This clone was counted a single time. Study processing details: Amplification of reference gene primers was used by the study to estimate nucleated cell counts. Profiling relied on immunoSEQ multiplex PCR, and the TCRdb table lists in-frame clones only, not all of them. The V and J calls and clone size come from that table; D and trimming were worked out from the DNA. Among hundreds of thousands of clones listed, 70% to 90% were seen once. CDR3 length: 15 residues. Germline V CDR1 and CDR2: MNHEY, SVGEGT. The V and J ends lost 0 bases and 1 base, in that order; junction bases with no gene match: 1.

The V call is TRBV6-2 or TRBV6-3, the J call TRBJ1-1; 8 nucleotides agree with TRBD1. This sequence originates from a young man who had recovered from COVID-19. Sequencing input: PBMCs or T cells enriched from blood (not recorded which). In DNA form, the CDR3 reads TGTGCCAGCAGTTACTCGGGGACAGGGAACACTGAAGCTTTCTTT. Translated: CASSYSGTGNTEAFF.